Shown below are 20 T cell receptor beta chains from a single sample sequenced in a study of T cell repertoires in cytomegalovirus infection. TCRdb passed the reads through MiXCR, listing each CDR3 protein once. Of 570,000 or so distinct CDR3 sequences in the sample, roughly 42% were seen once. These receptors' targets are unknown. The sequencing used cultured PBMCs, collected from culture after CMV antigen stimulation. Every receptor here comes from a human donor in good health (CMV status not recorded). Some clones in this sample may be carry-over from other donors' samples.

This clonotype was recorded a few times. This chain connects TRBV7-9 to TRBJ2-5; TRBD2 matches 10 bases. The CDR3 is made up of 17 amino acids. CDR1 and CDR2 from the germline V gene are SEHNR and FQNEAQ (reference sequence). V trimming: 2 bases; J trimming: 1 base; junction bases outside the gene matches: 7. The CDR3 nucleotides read TGTGCCAGCAGCTTACCACGAGCGGGAGGGAGCCAAGAGACCCAGTACTTC. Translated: CASSLPRAGGSQETQYF.

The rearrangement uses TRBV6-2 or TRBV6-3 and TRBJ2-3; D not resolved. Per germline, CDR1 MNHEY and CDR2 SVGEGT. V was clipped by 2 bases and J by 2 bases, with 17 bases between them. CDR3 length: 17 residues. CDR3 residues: CASSYGTRVDFTDTQYF. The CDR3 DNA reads TGTGCCAGCAGTTACGGCACCCGGGTCGACTTCACAGATACGCAGTATTTT.

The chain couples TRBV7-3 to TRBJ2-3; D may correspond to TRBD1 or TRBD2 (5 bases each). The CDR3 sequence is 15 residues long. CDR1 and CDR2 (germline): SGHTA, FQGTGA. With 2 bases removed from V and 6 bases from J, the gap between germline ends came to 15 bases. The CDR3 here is CASSLFGTTSDTQYF. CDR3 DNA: TGTGCCAGCAGCTTATTCGGGACCACTTCCGATACGCAGTATTTT.

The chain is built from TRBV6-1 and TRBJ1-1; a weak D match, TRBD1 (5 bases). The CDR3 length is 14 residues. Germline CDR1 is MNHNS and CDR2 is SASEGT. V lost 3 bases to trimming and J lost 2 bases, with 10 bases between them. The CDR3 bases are TGTGCCAGCAGTGAGGCAGGGCTAAACACTGAAGCTTTCTTT. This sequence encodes CASSEAGLNTEAFF.

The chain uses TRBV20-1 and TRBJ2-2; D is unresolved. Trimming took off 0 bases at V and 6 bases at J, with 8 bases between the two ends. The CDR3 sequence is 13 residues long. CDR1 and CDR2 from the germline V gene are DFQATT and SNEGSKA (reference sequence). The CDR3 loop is CSAREFRSGELFF. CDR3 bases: TGCAGTGCTAGAGAGTTCCGGTCCGGGGAGCTGTTTTTT.

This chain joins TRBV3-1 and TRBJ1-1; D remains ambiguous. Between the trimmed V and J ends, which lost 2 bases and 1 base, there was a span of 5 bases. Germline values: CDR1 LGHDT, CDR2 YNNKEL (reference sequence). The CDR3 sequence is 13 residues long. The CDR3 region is CASSQLENTEAFF. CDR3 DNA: TGTGCCAGCAGCCAATTGGAGAACACTGAAGCTTTCTTT. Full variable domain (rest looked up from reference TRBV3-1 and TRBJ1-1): DTAVSQTPKYLVTQMGNDKSIKCEQNLGHDTMYWYKQDSKKFLKIMFSYNNKELIINETVPNRFSPKSPDKAHLNLHINSLELGDSAVYFCASSQLENTEAFFGQGTRLTVV.

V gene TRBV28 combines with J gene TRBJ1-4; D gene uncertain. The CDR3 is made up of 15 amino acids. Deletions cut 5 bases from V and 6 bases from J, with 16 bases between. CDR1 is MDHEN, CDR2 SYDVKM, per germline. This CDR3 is CASSRLKWSDEKLFF. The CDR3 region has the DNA TGTGCCAGCAGTCGACTGAAGTGGTCCGATGAAAAACTGTTTTTT.

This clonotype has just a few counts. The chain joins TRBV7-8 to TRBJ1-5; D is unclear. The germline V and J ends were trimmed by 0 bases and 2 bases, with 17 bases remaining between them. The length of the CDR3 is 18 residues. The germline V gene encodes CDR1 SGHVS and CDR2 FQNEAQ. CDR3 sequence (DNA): TGTGCCAGCAGCTTAGCGCGTGTGGAGAGGAGCGGCAATCAGCCCCAGCATTTT. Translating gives CASSLARVERSGNQPQHF.

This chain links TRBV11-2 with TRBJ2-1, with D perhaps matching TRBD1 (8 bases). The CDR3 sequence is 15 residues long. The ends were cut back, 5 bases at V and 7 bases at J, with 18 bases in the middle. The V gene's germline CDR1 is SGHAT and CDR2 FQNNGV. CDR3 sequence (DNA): TGTGCCAGCAGCCCGAAACAGGGGGGGATGAATGAGCAGTTCTTC. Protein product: CASSPKQGGMNEQFF.

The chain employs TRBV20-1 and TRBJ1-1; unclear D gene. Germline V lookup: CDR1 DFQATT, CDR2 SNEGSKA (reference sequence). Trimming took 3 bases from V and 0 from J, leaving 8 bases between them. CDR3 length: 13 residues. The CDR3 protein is CSARSPLNTEAFF. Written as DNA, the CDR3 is TGCAGTGCTAGGAGCCCCTTGAACACTGAAGCTTTCTTT.

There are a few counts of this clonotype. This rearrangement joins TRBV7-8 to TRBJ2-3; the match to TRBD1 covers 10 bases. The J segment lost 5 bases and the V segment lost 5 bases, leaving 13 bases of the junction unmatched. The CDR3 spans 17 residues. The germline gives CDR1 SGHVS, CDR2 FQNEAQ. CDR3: CASSPIRSGQGIDTQYF. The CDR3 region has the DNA TGTGCCAGCAGCCCCATTAGGTCGGGACAGGGGATAGATACGCAGTATTTT.

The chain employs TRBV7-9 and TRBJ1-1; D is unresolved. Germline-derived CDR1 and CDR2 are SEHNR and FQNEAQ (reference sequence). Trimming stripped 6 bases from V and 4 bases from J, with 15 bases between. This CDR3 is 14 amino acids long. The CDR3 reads CASSLMSTGTEAFF. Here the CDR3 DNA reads TGTGCCAGCAGTCTTATGTCGACGGGCACTGAAGCTTTCTTT.

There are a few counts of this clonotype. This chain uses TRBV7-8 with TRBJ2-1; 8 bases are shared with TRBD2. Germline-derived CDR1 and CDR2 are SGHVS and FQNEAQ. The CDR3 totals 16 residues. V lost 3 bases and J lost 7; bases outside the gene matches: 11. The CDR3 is CASSLYGGLDMNEQFF. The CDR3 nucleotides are TGTGCCAGCAGCTTGTACGGGGGACTAGATATGAATGAGCAGTTCTTC. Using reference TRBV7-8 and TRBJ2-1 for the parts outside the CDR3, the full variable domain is GAGVSQSPRYKVAKRGQDVALRCDPISGHVSLFWYQQALGQGPEFLTYFQNEAQLDKSGLPSDRFFAERPEGSVSTLKIQRTQQEDSAVYLCASSLYGGLDMNEQFFGPGTRLTVL.

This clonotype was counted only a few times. This CDR3 is CASSRPRGGYTF. CDR3 nucleotides: TGTGCCAGCAGCCGACCCAGGGGAGGCTACACCTTC. This chain joins TRBV7-8 and TRBJ1-2; D may be TRBD1 (6 bases). The CDR3 sequence is 12 residues long. Germline CDR1 and CDR2: SGHVS and FQNEAQ. Trimming pared 5 bases from V and 8 bases from J, leaving 12 bases between. The complete variable domain, with remaining parts taken from reference TRBV7-8 and TRBJ1-2, reads GAGVSQSPRYKVAKRGQDVALRCDPISGHVSLFWYQQALGQGPEFLTYFQNEAQLDKSGLPSDRFFAERPEGSVSTLKIQRTQQEDSAVYLCASSRPRGGYTFGSGTRLTVV.

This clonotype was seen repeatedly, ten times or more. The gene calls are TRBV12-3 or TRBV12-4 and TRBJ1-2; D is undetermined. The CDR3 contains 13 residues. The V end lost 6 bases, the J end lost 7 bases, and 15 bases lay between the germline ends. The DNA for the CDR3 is TGTGCCAGCAGGATAGTGGGGTTGCGTGGCTACACCTTC. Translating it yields CASRIVGLRGYTF.

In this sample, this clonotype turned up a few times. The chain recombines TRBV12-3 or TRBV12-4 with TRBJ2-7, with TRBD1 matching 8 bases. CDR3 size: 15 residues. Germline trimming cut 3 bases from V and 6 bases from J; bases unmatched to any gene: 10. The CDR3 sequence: CASSFSGQGVGEQYF. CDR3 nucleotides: TGTGCCAGCAGTTTCTCAGGACAGGGCGTCGGCGAGCAGTACTTC.

Written as DNA, the CDR3 is TGCGCCAGCAGCCGAGGGGCAGGGGATCAGCCCCAGCATTTT. Translated: CASSRGAGDQPQHF. The V and J genes are TRBV5-1 and TRBJ1-5, with D perhaps TRBD1 (6 bases). The V gene's germline CDR1 is SGHRS and CDR2 YFSETQ. The V gene lost 4 bases and the J gene lost 5 bases, with 13 bases spanning the gap. The CDR3 loop spans 14 amino acids.

For the CDR3, the DNA is TGCGCCACCCGGACAGGCCCAGAAGCTAACTATGGCTACACCTTC. It codes for CATRTGPEANYGYTF. V usage is TRBV5-1 and J usage is TRBJ1-2; TRBD1 matches at 7 bases. Germline assignment: CDR1 SGHRS and CDR2 YFSETQ. The V and J ends lost 9 bases and 0 bases, in that order; junction bases with no gene match: 11. The CDR3 length is 15 residues.

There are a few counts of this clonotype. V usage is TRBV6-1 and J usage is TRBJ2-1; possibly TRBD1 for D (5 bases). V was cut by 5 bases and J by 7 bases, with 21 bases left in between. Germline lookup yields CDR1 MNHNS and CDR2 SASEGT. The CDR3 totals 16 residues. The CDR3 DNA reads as TGTGCCAGCAGTTTCACCCCCTCCAGGGTGGGGAATGAGCAGTTCTTC. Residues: CASSFTPSRVGNEQFF.

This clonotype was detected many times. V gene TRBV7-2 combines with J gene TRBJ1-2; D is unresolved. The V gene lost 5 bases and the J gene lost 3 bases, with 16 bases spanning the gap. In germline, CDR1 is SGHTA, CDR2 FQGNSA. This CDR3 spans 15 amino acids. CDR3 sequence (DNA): TGTGCCAGCAGCCGCGACCGAGACTCATACTATGGCTACACCTTC. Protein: CASSRDRDSYYGYTF.